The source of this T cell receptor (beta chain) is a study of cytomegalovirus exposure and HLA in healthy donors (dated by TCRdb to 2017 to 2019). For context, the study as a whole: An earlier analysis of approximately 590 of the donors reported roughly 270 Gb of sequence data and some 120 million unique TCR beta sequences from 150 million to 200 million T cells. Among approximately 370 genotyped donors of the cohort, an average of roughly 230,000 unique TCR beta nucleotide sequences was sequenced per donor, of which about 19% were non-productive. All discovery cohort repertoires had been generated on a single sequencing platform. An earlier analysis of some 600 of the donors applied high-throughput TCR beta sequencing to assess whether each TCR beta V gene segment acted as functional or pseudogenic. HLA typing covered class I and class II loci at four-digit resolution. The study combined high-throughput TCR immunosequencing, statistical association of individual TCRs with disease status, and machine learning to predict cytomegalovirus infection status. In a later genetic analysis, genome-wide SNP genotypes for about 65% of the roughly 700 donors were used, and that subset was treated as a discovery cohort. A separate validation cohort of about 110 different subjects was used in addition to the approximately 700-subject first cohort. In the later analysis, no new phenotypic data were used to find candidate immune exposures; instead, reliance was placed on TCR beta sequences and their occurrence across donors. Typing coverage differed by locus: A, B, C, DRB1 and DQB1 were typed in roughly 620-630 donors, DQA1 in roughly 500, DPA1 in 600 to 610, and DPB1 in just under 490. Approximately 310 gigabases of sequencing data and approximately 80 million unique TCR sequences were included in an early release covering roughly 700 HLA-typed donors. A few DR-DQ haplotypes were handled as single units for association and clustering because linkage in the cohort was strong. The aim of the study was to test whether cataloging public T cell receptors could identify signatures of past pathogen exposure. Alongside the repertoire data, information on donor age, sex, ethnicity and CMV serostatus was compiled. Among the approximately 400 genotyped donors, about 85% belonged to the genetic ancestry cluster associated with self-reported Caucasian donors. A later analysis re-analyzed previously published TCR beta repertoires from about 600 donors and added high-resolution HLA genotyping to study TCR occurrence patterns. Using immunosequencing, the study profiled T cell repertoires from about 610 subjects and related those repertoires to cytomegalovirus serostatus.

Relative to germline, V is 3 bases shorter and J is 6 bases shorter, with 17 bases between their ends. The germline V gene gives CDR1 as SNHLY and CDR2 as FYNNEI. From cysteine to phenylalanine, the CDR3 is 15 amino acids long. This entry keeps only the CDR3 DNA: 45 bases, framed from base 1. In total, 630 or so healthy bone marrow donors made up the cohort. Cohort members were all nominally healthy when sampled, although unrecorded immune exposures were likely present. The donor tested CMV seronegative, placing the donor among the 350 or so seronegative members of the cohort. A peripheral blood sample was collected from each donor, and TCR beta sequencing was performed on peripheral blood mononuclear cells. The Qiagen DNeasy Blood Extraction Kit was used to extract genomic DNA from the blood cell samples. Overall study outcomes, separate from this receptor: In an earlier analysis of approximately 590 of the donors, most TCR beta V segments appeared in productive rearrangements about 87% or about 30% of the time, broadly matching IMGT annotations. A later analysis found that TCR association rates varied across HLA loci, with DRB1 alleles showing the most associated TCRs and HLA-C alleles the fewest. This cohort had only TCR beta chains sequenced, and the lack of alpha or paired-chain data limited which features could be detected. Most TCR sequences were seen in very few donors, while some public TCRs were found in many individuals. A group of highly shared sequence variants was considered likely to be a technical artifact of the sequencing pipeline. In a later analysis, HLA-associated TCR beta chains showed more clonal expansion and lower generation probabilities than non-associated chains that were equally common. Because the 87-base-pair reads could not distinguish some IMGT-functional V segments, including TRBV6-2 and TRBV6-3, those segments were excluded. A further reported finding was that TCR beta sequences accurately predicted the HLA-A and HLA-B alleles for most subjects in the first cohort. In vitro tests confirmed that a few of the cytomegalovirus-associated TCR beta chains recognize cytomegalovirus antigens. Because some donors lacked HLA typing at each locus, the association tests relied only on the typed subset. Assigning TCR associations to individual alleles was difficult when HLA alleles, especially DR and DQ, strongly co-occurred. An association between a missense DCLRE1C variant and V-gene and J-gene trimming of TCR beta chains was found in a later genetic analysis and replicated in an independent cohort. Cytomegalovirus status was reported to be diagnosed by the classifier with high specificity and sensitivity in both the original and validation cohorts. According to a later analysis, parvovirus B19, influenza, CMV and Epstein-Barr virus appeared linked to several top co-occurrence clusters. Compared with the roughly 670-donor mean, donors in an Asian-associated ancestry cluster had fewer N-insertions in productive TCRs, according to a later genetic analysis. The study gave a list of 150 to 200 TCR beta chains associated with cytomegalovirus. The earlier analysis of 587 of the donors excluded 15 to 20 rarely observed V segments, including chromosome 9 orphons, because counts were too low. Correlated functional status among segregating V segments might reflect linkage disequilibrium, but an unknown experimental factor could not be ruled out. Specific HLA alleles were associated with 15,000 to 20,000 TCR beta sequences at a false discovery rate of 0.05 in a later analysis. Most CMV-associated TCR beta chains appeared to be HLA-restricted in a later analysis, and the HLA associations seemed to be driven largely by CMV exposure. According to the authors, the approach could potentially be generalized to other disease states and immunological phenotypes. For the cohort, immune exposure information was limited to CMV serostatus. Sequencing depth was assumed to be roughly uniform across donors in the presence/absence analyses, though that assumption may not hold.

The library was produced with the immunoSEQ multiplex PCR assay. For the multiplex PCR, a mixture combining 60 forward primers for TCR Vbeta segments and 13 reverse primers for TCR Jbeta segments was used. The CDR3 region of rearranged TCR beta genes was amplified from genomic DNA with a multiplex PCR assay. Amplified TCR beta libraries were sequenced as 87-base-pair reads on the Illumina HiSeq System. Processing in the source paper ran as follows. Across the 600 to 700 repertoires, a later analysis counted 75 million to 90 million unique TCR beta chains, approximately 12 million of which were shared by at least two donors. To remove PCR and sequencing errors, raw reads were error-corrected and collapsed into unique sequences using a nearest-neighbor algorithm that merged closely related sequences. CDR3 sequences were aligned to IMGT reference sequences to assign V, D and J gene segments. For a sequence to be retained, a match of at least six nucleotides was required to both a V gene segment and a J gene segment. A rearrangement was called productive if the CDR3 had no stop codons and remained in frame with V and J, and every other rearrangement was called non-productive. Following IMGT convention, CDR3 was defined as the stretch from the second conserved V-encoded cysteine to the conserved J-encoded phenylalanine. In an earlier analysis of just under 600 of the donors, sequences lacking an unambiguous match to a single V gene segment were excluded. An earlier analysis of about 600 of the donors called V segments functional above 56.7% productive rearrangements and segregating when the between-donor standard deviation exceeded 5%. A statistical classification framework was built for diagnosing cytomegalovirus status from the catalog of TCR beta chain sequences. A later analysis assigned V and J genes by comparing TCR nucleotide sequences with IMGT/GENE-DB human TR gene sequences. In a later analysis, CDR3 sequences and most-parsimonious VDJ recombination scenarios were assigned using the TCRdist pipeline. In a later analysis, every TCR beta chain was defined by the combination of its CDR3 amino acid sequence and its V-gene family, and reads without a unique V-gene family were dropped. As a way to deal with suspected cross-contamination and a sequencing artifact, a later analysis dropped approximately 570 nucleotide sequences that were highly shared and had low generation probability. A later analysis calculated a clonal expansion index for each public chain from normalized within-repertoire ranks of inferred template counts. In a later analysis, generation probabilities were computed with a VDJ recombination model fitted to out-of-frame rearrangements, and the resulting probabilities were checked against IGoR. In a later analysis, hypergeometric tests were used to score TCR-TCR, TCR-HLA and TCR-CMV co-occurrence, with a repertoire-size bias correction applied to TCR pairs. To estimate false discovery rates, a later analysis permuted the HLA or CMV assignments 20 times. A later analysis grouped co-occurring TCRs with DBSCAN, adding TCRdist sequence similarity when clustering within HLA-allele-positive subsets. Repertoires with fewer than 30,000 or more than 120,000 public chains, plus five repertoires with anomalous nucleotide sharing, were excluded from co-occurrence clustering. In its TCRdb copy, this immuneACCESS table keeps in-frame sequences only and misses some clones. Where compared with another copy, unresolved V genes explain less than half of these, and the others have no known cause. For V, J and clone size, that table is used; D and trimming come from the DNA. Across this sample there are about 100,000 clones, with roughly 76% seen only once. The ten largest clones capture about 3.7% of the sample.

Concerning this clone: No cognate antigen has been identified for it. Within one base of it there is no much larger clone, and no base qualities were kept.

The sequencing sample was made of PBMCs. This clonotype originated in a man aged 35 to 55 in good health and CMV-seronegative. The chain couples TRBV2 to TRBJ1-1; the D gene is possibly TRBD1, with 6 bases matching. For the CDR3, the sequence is CASSDPIDGQPEAFF. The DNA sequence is TGTGCCAGCAGTGACCCTATAGATGGACAGCCTGAAGCTTTCTTT. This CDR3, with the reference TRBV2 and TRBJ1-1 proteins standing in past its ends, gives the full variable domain EPEVTQTPSHQVTQMGQEVILRCVPISNHLYFYWYRQILGQKVEFLVSFYNNEISEKSEIFDDQFSVERPDGSNFTLKIRSTKLEDSAMYFCASSDPIDGQPEAFFGQGTRLTVV.